This T cell receptor beta chain emerged from a study of blood T cell repertoires in COVID-19. Original analysis: Amplification from reference gene primers served as the basis for estimated nucleated cell counts. Data came from immunoSEQ multiplex PCR; TCRdb stores just in-frame clones and leaves some out. The V and J calls and clone size are taken from that table; D and trimming were inferred from the DNA. This table has 13,000 or so clones, about 78% appearing once. The table lists this clone with a count of one. V dropped 5 bases and J dropped 6 bases, with 10 bases sitting between them. The CDR3 runs 12 residues. Germline V gene data show CDR1 as SEHNR and CDR2 as FQNEAQ (reference sequence).

The sequencing input was peripheral blood. The chain combines TRBV7-9 with TRBJ1-1; a weak D match, TRBD1 (5 bases). The origin of this receptor is a human donor in a cohort sampled during active COVID-19. The CDR3 sequence: CASSLRDSEAFF. Here the CDR3 DNA reads TGTGCCAGCAGCCTCAGGGATTCTGAAGCTTTCTTT.